The 20 T cell receptor beta chains in this list originate from one sample, sequenced in a study of CD8 T cells in ankylosing spondylitis. TCRdb recomputed calls from the 5' RACE reads with MiXCR, one row per CDR3 protein. The table records about 240,000 distinct CDR3 sequences, around 9.2% of them present only once. The specimen was blood, either unsorted or a sorted T cell fraction (not recorded which). Source of these receptors: a male donor with ankylosing spondylitis or in good health (not recorded which).

At least ten counts were recorded for this clonotype. The rearrangement links TRBV27 to TRBJ1-5; D is ambiguous. Germline V CDR1 and CDR2: MNHEY, SMNVEV (reference sequence). Trimming shortened V by 4 bases and J by 0 bases, and 13 bases separated the two germline ends. This CDR3 is 16 amino acids long. DNA for the CDR3: TGTGCCAGCAGTTCCTCGGTGGGAGATAGCAATCAGCCCCAGCATTTT. Translation: CASSSSVGDSNQPQHF.

This clonotype showed up many times. V and J are TRBV9 and TRBJ2-1; maybe TRBD2 (6 bases). CDR1 and CDR2 from the germline V gene are SGDLS and YYNGEE. Trimming stripped 0 bases from V and 8 bases from J, with 18 bases between. The CDR3 is 16 residues long. CDR3 in amino acids: CASSVGLVPMSDEQFF. CDR3 sequence (DNA): TGTGCCAGCAGCGTAGGACTAGTACCCATGAGCGATGAGCAGTTCTTC.

The table lists this clonotype with a few counts. The genes are TRBV19 and TRBJ1-4, with 7 bases fitting TRBD1. J lost 7 bases, V lost 6 bases, and 14 bases had no gene match. This CDR3 spans 16 amino acids. Germline V gene data show CDR1 as LNHDA and CDR2 as SQIVND (reference sequence). The CDR3, as DNA: TGTGCCAGTAGCGCGAAGGCCGGGACAGAAGGTGAAAAACTGTTTTTT. Translation gives CASSAKAGTEGEKLFF.

The genes are TRBV7-9 and TRBJ2-1, with 8 bases that match TRBD2. With 6 bases clipped from V and 9 bases from J, the junction kept 13 bases outside the gene matches. Germline CDR1 and CDR2: SEHNR and FQNEAQ (reference sequence). The CDR3 runs 15 residues. The chain's CDR3 is CASRQLGGGLSEQFF. CDR3 DNA sequence: TGTGCCAGCAGACAGCTTGGCGGGGGGCTCAGTGAGCAGTTCTTC.

The genes are TRBV5-1 and TRBJ1-1; D call uncertain. Germline V gives CDR1 SGHRS, CDR2 YFSETQ. V was trimmed by 2 bases and J by 9 bases, leaving 14 bases between them. The CDR3 runs 13 residues. The CDR3 nucleotides read TGCGCCAGCAGCTTTGGAGAGGCGAGGAAAGCTTTCTTT. Protein product: CASSFGEARKAFF.

The chain links TRBV19 to TRBJ2-3; 8 bases are a match to TRBD2. The CDR3 extends over 13 amino acids. Germline loops: CDR1 LNHDA, CDR2 SQIVND (reference sequence). The J segment lost 5 bases and the V segment lost 6 bases, leaving 4 bases of the junction unmatched. CDR3 residues: CASSQAGEDTQYF. The CDR3 region has the DNA TGTGCCAGTAGCCAAGCGGGGGAAGATACGCAGTATTTT. Combining the CDR3 with reference TRBV19 and TRBJ2-3 gives the whole variable domain DGGITQSPKYLFRKEGQNVTLSCEQNLNHDAMYWYRQDPGQGLRLIYYSQIVNDFQKGDIAEGYSVSREKKESFPLTVTSAQKNPTAFYLCASSQAGEDTQYFGPGTRLTVL.

J is TRBJ1-1 and V is TRBV4-1, with D perhaps TRBD1 (6 bases). Trimming pared 6 bases from V and 4 bases from J, leaving 12 bases between. Germline loops: CDR1 MGHRA, CDR2 YSYEKL. The CDR3 is made up of 13 amino acids. CDR3 nucleotides: TGCGCCAGCAGTCCAAGGGGGGCCACTGAAGCTTTCTTT. This codes for CASSPRGATEAFF.

The chain combines TRBV12-3 or TRBV12-4 with TRBJ1-1; the D is unclear. This CDR3 contains 13 residues. V lost 6 bases, J lost 2 bases, and 10 bases lay in between. The CDR3, as DNA: TGTGCCAGCAGCTTCGGACCTAACACTGAAGCTTTCTTT. Translated, it gives CASSFGPNTEAFF.

Concerning this clonotype itself: A much larger clone lies a single base off, so this may be a read error. This sequence joins TRBV4-1 and TRBJ2-7; no definite D call. This CDR3 has 15 amino acids. Germline V gives CDR1 MGHRA, CDR2 YSYEKL. This CDR3 reads CASSQERSAYYEQCF. DNA for the CDR3: TGCGCCAGCAGCCAAGAACGGTCGGCTTACTACGAGCAGTGCTTC.

The J gene is TRBJ2-1, the V gene TRBV24-1, with TRBD2 matching over 12 bases. CDR1 and CDR2 from the germline V gene are KGHDR and SFDVKD. After removal of 4 bases from V and 10 bases from J, the junction contained 7 bases not matched to a gene. The CDR3 loop spans 15 amino acids. The CDR3 nucleotides read TGTGCCACCAGTGAGGCTAGCGGGGGGGCGAGGGAGCAGTTCTTC. It specifies CATSEASGGAREQFF.

This clonotype came up a few times. The germline gene is not matched at one end of the junction; a read error may be the cause. J is TRBJ2-3 and V is TRBV20-1; the D call may be TRBD1 or TRBD2 (5 bases each). Germline V gene data show CDR1 as DFQATT and CDR2 as SNEGSKA (reference sequence). The CDR3 has 16 residues. CDR3 in DNA: TGCAGTGCTGGAGACCCTACTGGGGACGGCACAGATACGCAGTATTTT. Residues: CSAGDPTGDGTDTQYF.

This clonotype has at least ten counts. The V and J genes are TRBV5-6 and TRBJ1-5, with D possibly matching TRBD1 (5 bases). There are 16 residues in the CDR3. V lost 1 base and J 7 bases, leaving 18 bases between the germline ends. Looked up from germline, CDR1 is SGHDT and CDR2 is YYEEEE. This CDR3 reads CASSLLVQGSEQPQHF. DNA of the CDR3: TGTGCCAGCAGCTTGTTGGTGCAGGGAAGTGAACAGCCCCAGCATTTT.

This clonotype showed up many times. The chain uses TRBV20-1 and TRBJ2-1; D not resolved. From germline, CDR1 is DFQATT and CDR2 SNEGSKA (reference sequence). This CDR3 has 10 amino acids. The V and J ends lost 4 bases and 5 bases respectively, with 3 bases between them. CDR3 nucleotide sequence: TGCAGTGCTACCAACAATGAGCAGTTCTTC. It yields the protein CSATNNEQFF.

This rearrangement joins TRBV29-1 to TRBJ1-1; 7 positions agree with TRBD1. The V and J ends lost 7 bases and 6 bases, in that order; junction bases with no gene match: 14. The CDR3 has 14 residues. Germline V gene lookup returns CDR1 SQVTM and CDR2 ANQGSEA. The CDR3 here is CSALDGLDRAEAFF. Here the CDR3 DNA reads TGCAGCGCCCTTGATGGATTAGACAGGGCTGAAGCTTTCTTT.

J is TRBJ2-3 and V is TRBV4-3; 13 bases line up with TRBD2. Germline CDR1 reads LGHNA; CDR2 reads YSLEER. V lost 0 bases to trimming and J lost 5 bases; unmatched junction nucleotides: 2. The CDR3 is 16 amino acids. For the CDR3, the DNA is TGCGCCAGCAGCCAAGAACTAGCGGGGGGGCGAGATACGCAGTATTTT. Translation: CASSQELAGGRDTQYF.

V gene TRBV7-2 combines with J gene TRBJ2-1; 7 bases match TRBD2. After removal of 7 bases from V and 0 bases from J, the junction contained 6 bases not matched to a gene. Germline V gene sequence: CDR1 SGHTA, CDR2 FQGNSA. This CDR3 is 15 amino acids long. The DNA for the CDR3 is TGTGCCAGCACCCTAGCGGCCAACTCCTACAATGAGCAGTTCTTC. Translated: CASTLAANSYNEQFF.

This clonotype has ten or more counts. The chain combines TRBV24-1 with TRBJ2-1, with D perhaps TRBD2 (6 bases). V lost 3 bases and J 4 bases, leaving 15 bases between the germline ends. CDR1 is KGHDR and CDR2 is SFDVKD in the germline V gene. This CDR3 region has 16 residues. The CDR3 coding sequence is TGTGCCACCAGTGATCCCGGAGGGAAACAATACAATGAGCAGTTCTTC. Protein sequence: CATSDPGGKQYNEQFF.

This clonotype showed up many times. The V gene is TRBV20-1, the J gene TRBJ1-6; 7 bases fit TRBD1. With V trimmed by 1 base and J by 7 bases, 10 bases remained unmatched. The CDR3 is 16 residues long. Germline lookup yields CDR1 DFQATT and CDR2 SNEGSKA (reference sequence). The CDR3 DNA sequence: TGCAGTGCTAGAGGGGGACAGTTGGGAAGAAATTCACCCCTCCACTTT. Its translation: CSARGGQLGRNSPLHF.

The chain recombines TRBV12-3 or TRBV12-4 with TRBJ1-2, with D tentatively TRBD1 (5 bases). V was clipped by 4 bases and J by 4 bases, with 10 bases between them. The CDR3 runs 13 residues. CDR3 DNA: TGTGCCAGCAGTTCTGGGACTTTCTATGGCTACACCTTC. Its protein product is CASSSGTFYGYTF.

In the case of this clonotype: It may be a read error: a sequence one base away is much more abundant. The rearrangement uses TRBV20-1 and TRBJ2-7; 10 bases fit TRBD1. In germline, CDR1 is DFQATT, CDR2 SNEGSKA (reference sequence). The CDR3 totals 13 residues. The CDR3 loop is CGARGTGAQEQYF. Here the CDR3 DNA reads TGCGGTGCTAGAGGGACAGGGGCTCAAGAGCAGTACTTC.